The rows below give T cell receptor beta chains drawn from one sample of a study of cytomegalovirus exposure and HLA in healthy donors. TCRdb keeps only in-frame clones here, not all; method: immunoSEQ multiplex PCR. The data show under 150,000 clones, with around 78% seen just once and around 1.8% held by the top ten. Specimen: PBMCs. These receptors originate from a woman between 40 and 55 years old in good health and CMV-seronegative. Both conserved end residues are part of each CDR3. A D gene is named only where the DNA matches it firmly. Size is omitted from some rows. Given values are once, few, many or a class for expanded clones.

j_call d_call v_call cdr3_length clone_size cdr3_nt cdr3_aa
TRBJ1-1 NA TRBV30 13 NA TGTGCAACCGACGGGGGTCTAAACACTGAAGCTTTCTTT CATDGGLNTEAFF
TRBJ1-2 NA TRBV18 13 NA TGTGCCAGCTCTTTAGACAGGAACTATGGCTACACCTTC CASSLDRNYGYTF
TRBJ2-5 TRBD2 TRBV2 16 NA TGTGCCAGCAGTTGGACTAGCGGGGGGTATGAAGAGACCCAGTACTTC CASSWTSGGYEETQYF
TRBJ2-2 NA TRBV5-1 15 NA TGCGCCAGCAGCTTGCAGGGCGCGGACACCGGGGAGCTGTTTTTT CASSLQGADTGELFF
TRBJ1-1 TRBD1 TRBV7-3 16 NA TGTGCCAGCAGCCCAGGACAGGGGTTTTCGAACACTGAAGCTTTCTTT CASSPGQGFSNTEAFF
TRBJ2-5 TRBD1 TRBV30 12 few TGTGCCTGGACGGGACAGGAAGAGACCCAGTACTTC CAWTGQEETQYF
TRBJ2-1 TRBD2 TRBV7-9 14 NA TGTGCCAGCATTACTAGCGGGGACTACAATGAGCAGTTCTTC CASITSGDYNEQFF
TRBJ1-6 TRBD1 TRBV28 16 NA TGTGCCAGCAGCTTAGGGGACAGTTGGTATAATTCACCCCTCCACTTT CASSLGDSWYNSPLHF
TRBJ2-3 TRBD2 TRBV6-1 15 NA TGTGCCAGCAGTGGCCCAGCGGGAAGCACAGATACGCAGTATTTT CASSGPAGSTDTQYF
TRBJ1-4 TRBD1 TRBV13 19 once TGTGCCGGCAGCTCGAAATTTACGAGGGACAGTTCAACTAATGAAAAACTGTTTTTT CAGSSKFTRDSSTNEKLFF
TRBJ2-7 NA TRBV30 13 NA TGTGCCTGGAGTGCAGTCTCCCTTTACGAGCAGTACTTC CAWSAVSLYEQYF
TRBJ2-7 NA TRBV6-5 11 NA TGTGCCAGCAGTTTCGACAGATGCCAGTACTTC CASSFDRCQYF
TRBJ2-4 NA TRBV5-1 13 NA TGCGCCAGCAGCTTGGCTAGAGGAAACATTCAGTACTTC CASSLARGNIQYF
TRBJ2-6 NA TRBV19 18 NA TGTGCCAGTAGTACCCAGGGGACGGGTTTAAGAGGGGCCAACGTCCTGACTTTC CASSTQGTGLRGANVLTF